Listed below are T cell receptor beta chains from one sample, sequenced in a study of T cells in tuberculosis. Profiled with immunoSEQ multiplex PCR; TCRdb holds only in-frame clones, not every one. The table has around 35,000 clones, about 94% seen once. Input material: PBMCs. The receptors were gathered from a donor aged 10 to 29 with latent tuberculosis or without tuberculosis infection. Each CDR3 is given with its conserved first and last residue. A D gene is named only where the DNA matches it firmly. Some rows mark clone size as missing; the rest say once, few, many or name a class of expanded clone.

d_gene: TRBD2; v_gene: TRBV30; j_gene: TRBJ2-1; abundance: -; CDR3nt: TGTGCCTGGAGATTGCCTAGCGGGGGGGCATATGAGCAGTTCTTC; CDR3aa: CAWRLPSGGAYEQFF
d_gene: -; v_gene: TRBV2; j_gene: TRBJ2-6; abundance: -; CDR3nt: TGTGCCAGCAGTGATTCTCCCGTCCTGACTTTC; CDR3aa: CASSDSPVLTF
d_gene: TRBD1; v_gene: TRBV27; j_gene: TRBJ2-1; abundance: -; CDR3nt: TGTGCCAGCGGCTGGGACAGATCGAGGGGTGAGCAGTTCTTC; CDR3aa: CASGWDRSRGEQFF
d_gene: TRBD2; v_gene: TRBV7-8; j_gene: TRBJ2-3; abundance: -; CDR3nt: TGTGCCAGCAGCATCCTAGCGGGGGGGCCAGATACGCAGTATTTT; CDR3aa: CASSILAGGPDTQYF
d_gene: -; v_gene: TRBV6-1; j_gene: TRBJ2-1; abundance: -; CDR3nt: TGTGCCGCGAGACAAGAGAACTACAATGAGCAGTTCTTC; CDR3aa: CAARQENYNEQFF
d_gene: -; v_gene: TRBV2; j_gene: TRBJ2-6; abundance: -; CDR3nt: TGTGCCACCACCTCCGAGGGGGACATTTTTGGGGCCAACGTCCTGACTTTC; CDR3aa: CATTSEGDIFGANVLTF
d_gene: TRBD1; v_gene: TRBV5-4; j_gene: TRBJ1-6; abundance: -; CDR3nt: TGTGCCAGTAGCGCCTTACCGGGACAGGGGAATTCACCCCTCCACTTT; CDR3aa: CASSALPGQGNSPLHF
d_gene: TRBD1; v_gene: TRBV12-5; j_gene: TRBJ1-2; abundance: -; CDR3nt: TGTGCTAGTGGTTTGTGGCTCGGTGGTGGTCCTTCCAGGGGGCGCAACGGCTACACCTTC; CDR3aa: CASGLWLGGGPSRGRNGYTF
d_gene: -; v_gene: TRBV27; j_gene: TRBJ2-2; abundance: -; CDR3nt: TGTGCCAGCAGTTTATATCCGGGTGCCGGGGAGCTGTTTTTT; CDR3aa: CASSLYPGAGELFF
d_gene: -; v_gene: TRBV25-1; j_gene: TRBJ1-2; abundance: -; CDR3nt: TGTGCCAGCAGTGAATTCGGTAGAGGAGGCTATGGCTACACCTTC; CDR3aa: CASSEFGRGGYGYTF
d_gene: -; v_gene: TRBV5-1; j_gene: TRBJ1-1; abundance: -; CDR3nt: TGCGCCAGCAGATTTCAGGACAGATATTCGAACACTGAAGCTTTCTTT; CDR3aa: CASRFQDRYSNTEAFF
d_gene: -; v_gene: TRBV4-2; j_gene: TRBJ1-4; abundance: -; CDR3nt: TGTGCCAGCAGCCAAGATGGGGGCGCGGCAACTAATGAAAAACTGTTTTTT; CDR3aa: CASSQDGGAATNEKLFF
d_gene: -; v_gene: TRBV30; j_gene: TRBJ1-3; abundance: once; CDR3nt: TGTGCCTGGAGTGTACATTATTGGAGGGTCTCTGGAAACACCATATATTTT; CDR3aa: CAWSVHYWRVSGNTIYF
d_gene: -; v_gene: TRBV7-2; j_gene: TRBJ2-7; abundance: -; CDR3nt: TGTGCCAGCAGCTCCACTTCCTACGAGCAGTACTTC; CDR3aa: CASSSTSYEQYF
d_gene: -; v_gene: TRBV19; j_gene: TRBJ2-7; abundance: -; CDR3nt: TGTGCCACCGAACCGTTAGGGAGTCCAGCCTTCCGGCAGTACTTC; CDR3aa: CATEPLGSPAFRQYF
d_gene: -; v_gene: TRBV7-9; j_gene: TRBJ1-3; abundance: -; CDR3nt: TGTGCCAGCATCCAGACAAACTCTGGAAACACCATATATTTT; CDR3aa: CASIQTNSGNTIYF
d_gene: -; v_gene: TRBV5-8; j_gene: TRBJ1-2; abundance: -; CDR3nt: TGTGCCAGCAGTTTTTTAAGGGGTAACTATGGCTACACCTTC; CDR3aa: CASSFLRGNYGYTF
d_gene: TRBD1; v_gene: TRBV19; j_gene: TRBJ1-3; abundance: -; CDR3nt: TGTGCCAGTAGTAGGGACAGGGAAGCCGGAAACACCATATATTTT; CDR3aa: CASSRDREAGNTIYF
d_gene: TRBD1; v_gene: TRBV30; j_gene: TRBJ2-5; abundance: -; CDR3nt: TGTGCCTGGACCCTGGGGACAGCCCAAGAGACCCAGTACTTC; CDR3aa: CAWTLGTAQETQYF
d_gene: TRBD1; v_gene: TRBV10-2; j_gene: TRBJ1-1; abundance: -; CDR3nt: TGCGCCAGCAGTGAGTCGACTCGCCAGGGGGCGTGGGCTTTCTTT; CDR3aa: CASSESTRQGAWAFF
d_gene: -; v_gene: TRBV11-3; j_gene: TRBJ2-7; abundance: -; CDR3nt: TGTGCCAGCAGCCGAGGACTAACCTACGAGCAGTACTTC; CDR3aa: CASSRGLTYEQYF
d_gene: -; v_gene: TRBV14; j_gene: TRBJ2-7; abundance: -; CDR3nt: TGTGCCAGCAGTCCTTATACGACTGCGACCTACGAGCAGTACTTC; CDR3aa: CASSPYTTATYEQYF
d_gene: -; v_gene: TRBV4-1; j_gene: TRBJ2-7; abundance: -; CDR3nt: TGCGCCAGCAGCCCGGACCTGGGGAGCTCCTACGAGCAGTACTTC; CDR3aa: CASSPDLGSSYEQYF
d_gene: -; v_gene: TRBV5-1; j_gene: TRBJ2-2; abundance: -; CDR3nt: TGCGCCAGCAGCTTTGAAGGGAGCACCGGGGAGCTGTTTTTT; CDR3aa: CASSFEGSTGELFF
d_gene: -; v_gene: TRBV4-3; j_gene: TRBJ1-1; abundance: -; CDR3nt: TGCGCCAGCAGCCAAGATTGGAGGAGAGGCACTGAAGCTTTCTTT; CDR3aa: CASSQDWRRGTEAFF
d_gene: -; v_gene: TRBV7-2; j_gene: TRBJ2-2; abundance: -; CDR3nt: TGTGCCAGCAGCTTCGGGGCGAACACCGGGGAGCTGTTTTTT; CDR3aa: CASSFGANTGELFF
d_gene: -; v_gene: TRBV10-2; j_gene: TRBJ1-1; abundance: -; CDR3nt: TGCGCCAGCAGTGAGTCCCCCCTAGCACAGTGGAACACTGAAGCTTTCTTT; CDR3aa: CASSESPLAQWNTEAFF
d_gene: TRBD1; v_gene: TRBV7-2; j_gene: TRBJ1-2; abundance: -; CDR3nt: TGTGCCAGCAGCTTAGGGGACAGGGGTAACTATGGCTACACCTTC; CDR3aa: CASSLGDRGNYGYTF
d_gene: TRBD1; v_gene: TRBV6-6; j_gene: TRBJ1-6; abundance: -; CDR3nt: TGTGCCAGCAGTTACGCCGAGACAGGGAGATCACCCCTCCACTTT; CDR3aa: CASSYAETGRSPLHF
d_gene: TRBD1; v_gene: TRBV7-9; j_gene: TRBJ2-6; abundance: once; CDR3nt: TGTGCCAGCAGCTCAGGGACAGGGGGAATGGCTGGGGCCAACGTCCTGACTTTC; CDR3aa: CASSSGTGGMAGANVLTF
d_gene: TRBD1; v_gene: TRBV10-3; j_gene: TRBJ1-1; abundance: once; CDR3nt: TGTGCCATCGCCGACCTGGAGGGGGCGGGGGCTTTCTTT; CDR3aa: CAIADLEGAGAFF
d_gene: TRBD2; v_gene: TRBV5-1; j_gene: TRBJ2-1; abundance: -; CDR3nt: TGCGCCAGCAGCCCGACTAGCGGCCTCCACAATGAGCAGTTCTTC; CDR3aa: CASSPTSGLHNEQFF
d_gene: -; v_gene: TRBV30; j_gene: TRBJ1-1; abundance: -; CDR3nt: TGTGCCTGGAGTGCTGGGGACACGAGAAACACTGAAGCTTTCTTT; CDR3aa: CAWSAGDTRNTEAFF
d_gene: TRBD2; v_gene: TRBV6-6; j_gene: TRBJ2-3; abundance: -; CDR3nt: TGTGCCAGCAGTTACTCGCGGGGGAGAGATACGCAGTATTTT; CDR3aa: CASSYSRGRDTQYF
d_gene: -; v_gene: TRBV7-6; j_gene: TRBJ2-3; abundance: -; CDR3nt: TGTGCCAGCAGCCAGGCTCTTGGTCCAGATACGCAGTATTTT; CDR3aa: CASSQALGPDTQYF
d_gene: TRBD1; v_gene: TRBV7-2; j_gene: TRBJ1-2; abundance: -; CDR3nt: TGTGCCAGCAGCTTAGATCCGGACAGGGGACTTAACTATGGCTACACCTTC; CDR3aa: CASSLDPDRGLNYGYTF
d_gene: TRBD1; v_gene: TRBV5-6; j_gene: TRBJ1-4; abundance: -; CDR3nt: TGTGCCAGCAGCTTATTACAGGGGGGTGAAAAACTGTTTTTT; CDR3aa: CASSLLQGGEKLFF